This T cell receptor beta chain was captured in a study of blood T cells in healthy people across ages. Primers used in a second PCR of about 6 to 11 cycles were a sample-barcoded 5' primer and a J-beta primer mix. Per-sample output comprised a minimum of 2.5 million paired-end reads containing CDR3. TCRdb processed the 5' RACE reads anew with MiXCR; each CDR3 protein has one entry. The repertoire holds more than 750,000 distinct CDR3 sequences, with under 35% as singletons. The CDR3 spans 11 residues. The germline CDR1 and CDR2 sequences are DFQATT and SNEGSKA (reference sequence). This clonotype was found a few times. As yet, its antigen is unknown. General observations from the study: Versus aged donors, long-lived donors had higher diversity and more naive CD4+ cells. Per million T cells, the diversity of TCR beta decreased roughly linearly as age advanced.

This same sample was also part of a study on T cells of mothers and their children. From that second work: About 3.1 million TCR beta reads per child versus over 9 million per mother.

The clonotype originates from a woman aged 40-49 years in good health. Sequenced input: blood. This rearrangement joins TRBV20-1 to TRBJ2-4, with TRBD2 as a possible D gene (5 bases). Matching the DNA end better, TRBJ2-5 makes the J call doubtful. As DNA, the CDR3 is TGCAGGGCAGCTAGCAGAGAGACCCAGTACTTC. Protein: CRAASRETQYF.